Following are 24 T cell receptor beta chains from one sample sequenced in a study of blood T cells in healthy people across ages. A second PCR, run for about 6 to 12 cycles, used a sample-barcoded 5' primer plus a J-beta primer mix. TCRdb processed the 5' RACE reads anew with MiXCR; each CDR3 protein has one entry. The sample consists of hundreds of thousands of distinct CDR3 sequences, under 30% of them appearing once. This same sample was also part of a study on T cells of mothers and their children.

The sequenced material came from blood. The receptor set was obtained from a boy under 18 in good health.

In this sample, this clonotype turned up a few times. This rearrangement joins TRBV7-2 to TRBJ2-6; D might be TRBD1 (5 bases). V was shortened by 5 bases and J by 4 bases, with 15 bases between the two germline ends. From germline, CDR1 is SGHTA and CDR2 FQGNSA. There are 16 residues in the CDR3. In nucleotides, the CDR3 is TGTGCCAGCAGCAAGACCCAGGGTTCAGGGGCCAACGTCCTGACTTTC. Translated, it gives CASSKTQGSGANVLTF.

In this sample, this clonotype turned up a few times. The V call is TRBV9, the J call TRBJ2-7; 7 nucleotides match TRBD1. The ends lost 4 bases at V and 0 bases at J; junction bases unmatched: 7. Germline V lookup: CDR1 SGDLS, CDR2 YYNGEE. The CDR3 loop spans 15 amino acids. CDR3 sequence reads: CASSPGQDTSYEQYF. DNA for the CDR3: TGTGCCAGCAGCCCTGGACAGGATACCTCCTACGAGCAGTACTTC. The full variable domain, its missing parts supplied by reference TRBV9 and TRBJ2-7, is DSGVTQTPKHLITATGQRVTLRCSPRSGDLSVYWYQQSLDQGLQFLIQYYNGEERAKGNILERFSAQQFPDLHSELNLSSLELGDSALYFCASSPGQDTSYEQYFGPGTRLTVT.

This clonotype was observed many times. This chain links TRBV5-1 with TRBJ2-5, with a weak D call TRBD1 (5 bases). Trimming left V 4 bases short and J 7 bases short, with 14 bases between. Germline V gives CDR1 SGHRS, CDR2 YFSETQ. The CDR3 spans 13 residues. The CDR3 DNA sequence: TGCGCCAGCAGCGACGGTATAAGGGGGACCCAGTACTTC. This translates into CASSDGIRGTQYF. The full variable domain, in which reference TRBV5-1 and TRBJ2-5 provide the parts outside the CDR3, is KAGVTQTPRYLIKTRGQQVTLSCSPISGHRSVSWYQQTPGQGLQFLFEYFSETQRNKGNFPGRFSGRQFSNSRSEMNVSTLELGDSALYLCASSDGIRGTQYFGPGTRLLVL.

This clonotype came up many times. The J gene is TRBJ1-4, the V gene TRBV12-3 or TRBV12-4, with a tentative D call TRBD1 (6 bases). The V gene lost 6 bases and the J gene lost 8 bases, with 10 bases spanning the gap. This CDR3 region has 12 residues. CDR3 nucleotides: TGTGCCAGCAGCTACGGGGGCGAAAAACTGTTTTTT. As protein: CASSYGGEKLFF.

In this sample, this clonotype turned up a few times. The chain is built from TRBV20-1 and TRBJ2-5; D ambiguous. Germline loops: CDR1 DFQATT, CDR2 SNEGSKA (reference sequence). V lost 7 bases and J 3 bases, leaving 18 bases between the germline ends. CDR3 size: 14 residues. As DNA, the CDR3 is TGCAGTGTCCCGATCCCGGCTAGTGAAGAGACCCAGTACTTC. As protein: CSVPIPASEETQYF.

This chain links TRBV20-1 with TRBJ2-5; the match to TRBD1 covers 9 bases. TRBJ2-7 explains the end of the DNA better; the J call may be wrong. The CDR3 is made up of 13 amino acids. Germline V CDR1 and CDR2: DFQATT, SNEGSKA (reference sequence). Here the CDR3 reads CSASAGTGNEQYF. The CDR3 nucleotides read TGCAGTGCTAGTGCCGGGACAGGGAACGAGCAGTACTTC.

This clonotype occurred a few times. The chain combines TRBV9 with TRBJ2-5; 7 nucleotides agree with TRBD2. The J call may be in error: the DNA end matches TRBJ2-7 better. CDR3 length: 15 amino acids. The germline V gene has CDR1 SGDLS and CDR2 YYNGEE. Written as DNA, the CDR3 is TGTGCCAGCAGCGTAGGGTTAGCGGGCCCCTACGAGCAGTACTTC. It specifies CASSVGLAGPYEQYF.

This clonotype was picked up a small number of times. This chain uses TRBV3-1 with TRBJ1-2; weak D call: TRBD1 (5 bases). Trimming removed 0 bases at V and 4 bases at J, with 12 bases between. Germline assignment: CDR1 LGHDT and CDR2 YNNKEL (reference sequence). This CDR3 region has 15 residues. The DNA for the CDR3 is TGTGCCAGCAGCCAAGATGGCAGGGTAGTCTATGGCTACACCTTC. Protein product: CASSQDGRVVYGYTF.

The CDR3 nucleotides are TGCAGTGCTCAGGACAGGGTAGGACAGCCCCAGCATTTT. It translates to CSAQDRVGQPQHF. The J gene is TRBJ1-5, the V gene TRBV20-1, with 8 bases that match TRBD1. V shed 5 bases and J 7 bases; nucleotides not matched to a gene: 7. This CDR3 contains 13 residues. CDR1 is DFQATT, CDR2 SNEGSKA, per germline (reference sequence).

This clonotype appeared a single time. V usage is TRBV9 and J usage is TRBJ2-3; no definite D call. The CDR3 covers 13 residues. Germline CDR1 SGDLS, CDR2 YYNGEE. V was cut by 2 bases and J by 5 bases, with 9 bases left in between. CDR3 amino acids: CASSVEPGDTQYF. DNA for the CDR3: TGTGCCAGCAGCGTCGAACCAGGAGATACGCAGTATTTT.

The CDR3 reads CSVEGGQGGTEAFF. In DNA form, the CDR3 reads TGCAGCGTTGAAGGAGGACAGGGCGGCACTGAAGCTTTCTTT. The J gene is TRBJ1-1, the V gene TRBV29-1, with 8 bases lining up with TRBD1. The CDR3 totals 14 residues. With 1 base clipped from V and 4 bases from J, the junction kept 5 bases outside the gene matches. Germline V CDR1 and CDR2: SQVTM, ANQGSEA. Together with reference TRBV29-1 and TRBJ1-1, the CDR3 gives the full variable domain: SAVISQKPSRDICQRGTSLTIQCQVDSQVTMMFWYRQQPGQSLTLIATANQGSEATYESGFVIDKFPISRPNLTFSTLTVSNMSPEDSSIYLCSVEGGQGGTEAFFGQGTRLTVV.

This clonotype was picked up a small number of times. This chain uses TRBV2 with TRBJ1-2; no definite D call. The CDR3 consists of 15 residues. With 4 bases removed from V and 5 bases from J, the gap between germline ends came to 17 bases. Per germline, CDR1 SNHLY and CDR2 FYNNEI. The DNA of the CDR3 is TGTGCCAGCAGTGGTCAGGCATGGATGGAATATGGCTACACCTTC. Protein product: CASSGQAWMEYGYTF.

The chain combines TRBV28 with TRBJ2-7; TRBD1 might be the D (5 bases). V was trimmed by 5 bases and J by 3 bases, leaving 17 bases between them. The CDR3 runs 15 residues. Per germline, CDR1 MDHEN and CDR2 SYDVKM. The DNA for the CDR3 is TGTGCCAGCAGTATTCTCCAGGGTAAGATCTACGAGCAGTACTTC. Translating gives CASSILQGKIYEQYF. The full variable domain, its missing parts supplied by reference TRBV28 and TRBJ2-7, is DVKVTQSSRYLVKRTGEKVFLECVQDMDHENMFWYRQDPGLGLRLIYFSYDVKMKEKGDIPEGYSVSREKKERFSLILESASTNQTSMYLCASSILQGKIYEQYFGPGTRLTVT.

This clonotype was seen a single time. V usage is TRBV5-1 and J usage is TRBJ2-5; 7 nucleotides line up with TRBD1. Germline V gene sequence: CDR1 SGHRS, CDR2 YFSETQ. The CDR3 is 16 residues long. The trim removed 6 bases at V and 2 bases at J, leaving 13 bases unmatched. Written as DNA, the CDR3 is TGCGCCAGCACTACCCAGGTGACAGGGACACAAGAGACCCAGTACTTC. Residues: CASTTQVTGTQETQYF.

The chain is built from TRBV11-1 and TRBJ2-2; 8 bases align to TRBD2. With 8 bases clipped from V and 7 bases from J, the junction kept 12 bases outside the gene matches. The CDR3 consists of 15 residues. Germline assignment: CDR1 SGHAT and CDR2 FQDESV (reference sequence). The CDR3 sequence is CASSLTGGPNGELFF. The CDR3, as DNA: TGTGCCAGCTCCCTTACGGGGGGGCCTAACGGGGAGCTGTTTTTT.

This clonotype was detected only a few times. J is TRBJ2-7 and V is TRBV18, with 9 bases matching TRBD1. The germline V gene has CDR1 KGHSH and CDR2 LQKENI. This CDR3 has 17 residues. With 0 bases clipped from V and 2 bases from J, the junction kept 8 bases outside the gene matches. CDR3 bases: TGTGCCAGCTCACCACCGAGTCTGGGACAGGGCGCCTACGAGCAGTACTTC. It translates to CASSPPSLGQGAYEQYF. Complete variable domain (other parts from reference TRBV18 and TRBJ2-7): NAGVMQNPRHLVRRRGQEARLRCSPMKGHSHVYWYRQLPEEGLKFMVYLQKENIIDESGMPKERFSAEFPKEGPSILRIQQVVRGDSAAYFCASSPPSLGQGAYEQYFGPGTRLTVT.

This clonotype has just one count. V gene TRBV7-2 combines with J gene TRBJ2-7; no definite D call. The length of the CDR3 is 13 residues. V dropped 5 bases and J dropped 7 bases, with 15 bases sitting between them. Germline V gene lookup returns CDR1 SGHTA and CDR2 FQGNSA. For the CDR3, the DNA is TGTGCCAGCAGCCGGCGAGACGGGCCGGAGCAGTACTTC. This gives the protein CASSRRDGPEQYF. Full variable domain (rest looked up from reference TRBV7-2 and TRBJ2-7): GAGVSQSPSNKVTEKGKDVELRCDPISGHTALYWYRQSLGQGLEFLIYFQGNSAPDKSGLPSDRFSAERTGGSVSTLTIQRTQQEDSAVYLCASSRRDGPEQYFGPGTRLTVT.

This clonotype was counted between two and nine times. A junction end diverges from the germline sequence, so it may reflect a read error. This sequence joins TRBV2 and TRBJ2-3, with no clear D. Per germline, CDR1 SNHLY and CDR2 FYNNEI. There are 14 residues in the CDR3. CDR3 sequence: CASSPLNAADTKYF. The CDR3 DNA follows: TGTGCCAGCAGCCCCTTGAACGCGGCAGATACGAAGTATTTT.

V usage is TRBV28 and J usage is TRBJ2-7; 14 nucleotides align to TRBD2. V lost 5 bases and J lost 0; bases outside the gene matches: 9. Germline V CDR1 and CDR2: MDHEN, SYDVKM. The CDR3 is made up of 18 amino acids. CDR3 DNA: TGTGCCAGCAGTAAGGGACTAGCGGGGGCCCGGAGCTCCTACGAGCAGTACTTC. The encoded protein is CASSKGLAGARSSYEQYF.

The chain links TRBV3-1 to TRBJ1-2; perhaps TRBD1 as D (5 bases). Trimming removed 1 base from V and 8 bases from J, with 11 bases in between. Germline V lookup: CDR1 LGHDT, CDR2 YNNKEL (reference sequence). The CDR3 length is 13 residues. CDR3 protein: CASSQAEGDGYTF. As DNA, the CDR3 is TGTGCCAGCAGCCAAGCTGAAGGGGACGGCTACACCTTC.

V and J are TRBV15 and TRBJ2-5; 7 positions agree with TRBD1. The J call may be in error: the DNA end matches TRBJ2-7 better. This CDR3 is built from 13 residues. Germline-derived CDR1 and CDR2 are LNHNV and YYDKDF (reference sequence). The CDR3 coding sequence is TGTGCCACCAGCAGAGAAGGGACAGACGAGCAGTACTTC. Its protein product is CATSREGTDEQYF.

V usage is TRBV28 and J usage is TRBJ2-5; 8 nucleotides line up with TRBD1. Gene TRBJ2-7 matches the end of the DNA better, so the J call may be wrong. The CDR3 has 14 amino acids. Germline CDR1 is MDHEN and CDR2 is SYDVKM. In DNA, the CDR3 is TGTGCCAGCAGTTGGCCGGGACAGGACCACGAGCAGTACTTC. Its translation is CASSWPGQDHEQYF.

V and J are TRBV6-2 or TRBV6-3 and TRBJ2-6, with D maybe TRBD1 (5 bases). V lost 5 bases, J lost 0 bases, and 17 bases lay in between. Looked up from germline, CDR1 is MNHEY and CDR2 is SVGEGT. This CDR3 spans 18 amino acids. The CDR3 loop is CASSVIGQSISGANVLTF. In DNA form, the CDR3 reads TGTGCCAGCAGTGTCATAGGACAAAGTATCTCTGGGGCCAACGTCCTGACTTTC.

This clonotype came up a few times. The gene calls are TRBV7-2 and TRBJ2-3, with D unclear. Germline V gene sequence: CDR1 SGHTA, CDR2 FQGNSA. Deletions cut 5 bases from V and 6 bases from J, with 18 bases between. The CDR3 loop spans 15 amino acids. The CDR3 DNA is TGTGCCAGCAGCCCAGTCCGCACGAGAGGCGATACGCAGTATTTT. It encodes CASSPVRTRGDTQYF.